The T cell receptor (beta chain) under discussion was sequenced for a study of T cells expressing NK-cell markers (dated by TCRdb to the early 2020s). Background for the entire study: About eight donors provided sorted CD3+CD56+NKG2C+, CD3+CD56+NKG2C- and CD3+CD56-NKG2C+ T-cell subsets, whose TCR beta-chain repertoires were profiled. Among the eight sequenced donors, only one was HCMV-seronegative, while the other seven were HCMV-seropositive. The study sequenced eight donors, all healthy volunteers chosen at random: three men and five women. Illumina HiSeq 2000/2500, MiSeq or NextSeq was used to sequence libraries as 2 x 150 bp reads. Study-wide findings and limitations: Whether the expanded NKG2C-expressing T cell clones were specific for HCMV antigens was left unclear. Those dominant clonotypes were again the most abundant among CD3+CD56-NKG2C+ cells in a handful of donors, at roughly 25-65%. For five or six donors, the dominant CD3+CD56+NKG2C+ clonotypes were among the top 10 CD8+ clonotypes and accounted for about 1.0-7.5% of CD8+ T cells.

The CDR3 runs 12 amino acids, cysteine and phenylalanine included. No nucleotide data were recorded. Sequences LNHDA (CDR1) and SQIVND (CDR2) are obtained from the germline V gene (reference sequence). HCMV serostatus was determined by detecting HCMV-specific IgG in serum with a commercial ELISA kit. Ficoll density gradient centrifugation was used to isolate peripheral blood mononuclear cells from blood. The listed sequencing device is Illumina HiSeq 2000. TCR beta cDNA libraries were prepared using 5'RACE template switching, which introduced a universal primer site and unique molecular identifiers. Synthesis of cDNA was primed from the TCR beta constant segment and was followed by two consecutive PCR amplification steps. On the authors' methods: Reads were demultiplexed and grouped by UMI with MIGEC, and clonotypes were assembled and quantified with MiTCR. Only TCR cDNA sequences supported by at least two reads were kept to exclude erroneous sequences. Downstream repertoire analysis used the tcR package, and clonotypes were matched across fractions by CDR3 nucleotide sequence plus V segment. VDJmatch was used to annotate antigen specificity against VDJdb, with one amino acid substitution in CDR3 permitted. The reads, reprocessed by TCRdb, yield one row per CDR3 protein sequence and no DNA. TCRdb, not the authors, supplied the V and J calls. The sample table gives around 380,000 distinct CDR3 sequences. The top ten clones comprise about 10% of the sample.

As regards this clonotype: No cognate antigen has been identified for it.

The source is a woman between 45 and 65 years old in good health. Donor details come from another sample of the same person, matched by shared clones. Recombination linked TRBV19 to TRBJ2-7; the TRBD1 assignment by TCRdb is unverifiable without DNA. The sample consisted of blood T cells: a sorted CD56 or NKG2C T cell subset, CD4+ or CD8+ T cells, or bulk PBMC T cells (not recorded which). The encoded CDR3 is CASTGQTYEQYF.